Given below is one TCR beta chain in context. This entry comes from a study of blood T cell repertoires in COVID-19. Looking at the study overall: Sample material is recorded as cDNA or gDNA derived from T cells, B-cell-depleted T cells, or PBMCs.

Original methodology: Amplifying reference gene primers gave estimates of nucleated cell counts. Sequenced by immunoSEQ multiplex PCR; TCRdb stores in-frame clones only, minus some. V and J calls and clone size follow that table, whereas D and trimming were derived from the DNA. The sample holds about 200,000 clones, approximately 84% seen once. Symptom resolution, clearance, or two negative PCRs marked the recovered donors of Cohort 3. The sequencing sample was made of PBMCs or T cells enriched from blood (not recorded which). This clonotype was sampled from a man aged 40-50 years who had recovered from COVID-19.

Written as DNA, the CDR3 is TGTGCCAGCAGCTTAGAGGCAGCGCAAGAGACCCAGTACTTC. This gives the protein CASSLEAAQETQYF. V usage is TRBV11-2 and J usage is TRBJ2-5; D is unresolved. This CDR3 has 14 amino acids. Trimming left V 0 bases short and J 2 bases short, with 7 bases between. Germline CDR1 SGHAT, CDR2 FQNNGV. Full variable domain (missing parts from reference TRBV11-2 and TRBJ2-5): EAGVAQSPRYKIIEKRQSVAFWCNPISGHATLYWYQQILGQGPKLLIQFQNNGVVDDSQLPKDRFSAERLKGVDSTLKIQPAKLEDSAVYLCASSLEAAQETQYFGPGTRLLVL.